The entry below describes one T cell receptor beta chain. Generated by immunoSEQ multiplex PCR, the TCRdb table keeps only in-frame clones and is missing some. The top ten clones hold around 25% of a sample with roughly 61,000 clones, approximately 90% of them seen once. CDR3 length: 12 amino acids. In germline, CDR1 is SQVTM, CDR2 ANQGSEA. V lost 3 bases and J 4 bases, leaving 9 bases between the germline ends. This sample was included in a study of OX40 agonist ivuxolimab in advanced cancers. Autoimmune disease history or systemic immunosuppression disqualified patients. The TCR was taken from an adult with an advanced solid tumor such as melanoma, head and neck, liver or kidney cancer. The V call is TRBV29-1, the J call TRBJ2-5, with unresolved D. This material consisted of CD4+ or CD8+ T cells sorted from blood, taken in a trial of the OX40 agonist ivuxolimab. This CDR3 reads CSVDGDGETQYF. The CDR3 nucleotides read TGCAGCGTTGATGGTGACGGAGAGACCCAGTACTTC.